A single sample gave rise to the 11 T cell receptor beta chains below, sequenced in a study of blood T cell repertoires in COVID-19. Here immunoSEQ multiplex PCR was the method, and the copy in TCRdb shows in-frame clones only, minus some. The sample lists some 200,000 clones, around 80% seen once, with 4.5% to 7% in the top ten. The specimen sequenced was peripheral blood. These receptors came from a woman in her 70s with acute or convalescent COVID-19.

The V call is TRBV7-2, the J call TRBJ2-5; TRBD2 agrees at 12 bases. Per germline, CDR1 SGHTA and CDR2 FQGNSA. After removal of 2 bases from V and 4 bases from J, the junction contained 11 bases not matched to a gene. The CDR3 has 18 residues. The CDR3 region has the DNA TGTGCCAGCAGCTTAAGCCCCACTAGCGGGAGGAGCGGAGAGACCCAGTACTTC. It is translated as CASSLSPTSGRSGETQYF.

The chain is built from TRBV30 and TRBJ1-1, with D unclear. V lost 0 bases and J lost 1, with 18 bases in between. The CDR3 is made up of 17 amino acids. CDR1 and CDR2 (germline): GTSNPN, SVGIG (reference sequence). The CDR3: CAWSVPGGQRRNTEAFF. CDR3 coding DNA: TGTGCCTGGAGTGTACCTGGAGGCCAAAGGAGGAACACTGAAGCTTTCTTT.

This clone was detected a few times. CDR3 in DNA: TGCGCCAGCAGCCGTAACCAGGGGCAAGGGGACCAGTACTTC. This translates into CASSRNQGQGDQYF. The chain is built from TRBV5-1 and TRBJ2-5; D possibly corresponds to TRBD1 (6 bases). Germline loops: CDR1 SGHRS, CDR2 YFSETQ. The ends were cut back, 4 bases at V and 10 bases at J, with 20 bases in the middle. This CDR3 has 14 residues.

V is TRBV30 and J is TRBJ2-1, with D perhaps TRBD1 (5 bases). CDR3 length equals 13 residues. Germline CDR1 GTSNPN, CDR2 SVGIG (reference sequence). Trimming removed 3 bases from V and 7 bases from J, with 13 bases in between. CDR3 DNA: TGTGCCTGGAGGTTAACAGGTGGGAATGAGCAGTTCTTC. Encoded protein: CAWRLTGGNEQFF.

CDR3 bases: TGTGCCAGCAGCTTTCCCAGGGGCAAGGACACTGAAGCTTTCTTT. It encodes CASSFPRGKDTEAFF. The chain is built from TRBV5-4 and TRBJ1-1; D perhaps matches TRBD1 (6 bases). Germline assignment: CDR1 SGHNT and CDR2 YYREEE (reference sequence). The CDR3 covers 15 residues. With 2 bases removed from V and 3 bases from J, the gap between germline ends came to 14 bases. The full variable domain, rest sourced from reference TRBV5-4 and TRBJ1-1, is ETGVTQSPTHLIKTRGQQVTLRCSSQSGHNTVSWYQQALGQGPQFIFQYYREEENGRGNFPPRFSGLQFPNYSSELNVNALELDDSALYLCASSFPRGKDTEAFFGQGTRLTVV.

This sequence joins TRBV24-1 and TRBJ1-2, with 7 bases that match TRBD1. Per germline, CDR1 KGHDR and CDR2 SFDVKD. This CDR3 has 15 residues. Trimming at V came to 3 bases and at J to 3 bases, leaving 6 bases not matched to a gene. CDR3 loop: CATSDPYRGDYGYTF. CDR3 sequence (DNA): TGTGCCACCAGTGATCCCTACAGGGGAGACTATGGCTACACCTTC.

This clone turned up a few times. The chain couples TRBV20-1 to TRBJ2-7; no clear D gene. With 6 bases removed from V and 6 bases from J, the gap between germline ends came to 12 bases. CDR3 length: 11 residues. CDR1 and CDR2 from the germline V gene are DFQATT and SNEGSKA (reference sequence). CDR3 residues: CSAIHTVEQYF. CDR3 coding DNA: TGCAGTGCCATCCACACCGTCGAGCAGTACTTC.

This clone was recorded once. This rearrangement joins TRBV25-1 to TRBJ1-4; D possibly corresponds to TRBD1 (6 bases). Germline V gene lookup returns CDR1 MGHDK and CDR2 SYGVNS. V was shortened by 4 bases and J by 3 bases, with 12 bases between the two germline ends. CDR3 length equals 15 residues. CDR3 protein: CASSGYREANEKLFF. In DNA, the CDR3 is TGTGCCAGCAGTGGGTACAGGGAAGCTAATGAAAAACTGTTTTTT.

The chain joins TRBV3-1 (or the pseudogene TRBV3-2) to TRBJ2-3, with 10 bases identical to TRBD2. The CDR3 spans 15 residues. With V trimmed by 6 bases and J by 7 bases, 10 bases remained unmatched. Germline assignment: CDR1 LGHDT and CDR2 YNNKEL (reference sequence). The CDR3 DNA reads as TGTGCCAGCAGTTCGTCCGGGACTAGCGCCCATACGCAGTATTTT. Translated: CASSSSGTSAHTQYF.

The chain recombines TRBV7-9 with TRBJ1-5, with D tentatively TRBD1 (5 bases). V lost 1 base, J lost 3 bases, and 13 bases lay in between. This CDR3 is built from 16 residues. The germline CDR1 and CDR2 sequences are SEHNR and FQNEAQ (reference sequence). The CDR3: CASSLDGGGSNQPQHF. In nucleotides, the CDR3 is TGTGCCAGCAGCTTAGACGGGGGTGGGTCCAATCAGCCCCAGCATTTT.

The genes are TRBV10-3 and TRBJ2-1; a weak D match, TRBD2 (6 bases). From germline, CDR1 is ENHRY and CDR2 SYGVKD. V gave up 2 bases and J gave up 6 bases, with 17 bases separating them. This CDR3 spans 16 amino acids. CDR3 nucleotide sequence: TGTGCCATCAGTGAGACTAGCCACCACCCCAGCAATGAGCAGTTCTTC. As protein: CAISETSHHPSNEQFF.